What follows is one TCR beta chain and its context. What antigen it recognizes has not been identified. Base qualities are not at hand, and no much larger clone is one base apart. Genomic DNA was extracted from sorted cells for sequencing of the TCRbeta CDR3 region. The immunoSEQ Assay was used for sequencing of TCRbeta CDR3 regions. This immuneACCESS table, as held by TCRdb, lists in-frame sequences with V and J called but not all clones. Of the missing ones, under half trace to an unresolved V gene in checked studies; the others have no known cause. Across this sample there are some 150,000 clones, with 75% to 95% seen only once. The ten largest make up 1.1% of the sample. This entry is derived from a study of OX40 agonist ivuxolimab in advanced cancers. With respect to the entire study: The costimulatory receptor OX40 (CD134) was targeted by ivuxolimab, a fully human IgG2 agonistic monoclonal antibody. Intravenous ivuxolimab was administered to patients every 2 weeks at six dose levels: 0.01, 0.1, 0.3, 1.5, 3 and 10 mg/kg. The point of sequencing TCRbeta in the periphery was to test whether ivuxolimab changed TCR sequence diversity and drove clonal T-cell expansion. Prior anti-PD-1, anti-PD-L1 or anti-CTLA-4 therapy was permitted, and checkpoint inhibitors had been received by less than 45% of dose-escalation patients. Three dose-escalation patients achieved partial responses, one with hepatocellular carcinoma and two with cutaneous melanoma. Of the 50 or so patients in dose escalation, about 20 had hepatocellular carcinoma, some 15 had melanoma, 9 had renal cell carcinoma and 9 had head and neck cancer. In the dose-escalation cohort, 70% to 85% of patients were male, and the mean age was approximately 60 years, with a range of roughly 23 to 85. The paper describes the monotherapy dose-escalation part (N = 52 patients) of the phase I trial of ivuxolimab.

The paper's findings and limits, for the study overall: After ivuxolimab, CD8+ T cells had more expanded clones than CD4+ T cells on average. The antigen specificity of the clonally expanded peripheral T cells was not determined. In the 0.1-3.0 mg/kg groups, partial responders were among the patients with the lowest normalized peripheral clonal expansion, particularly in CD8+ T cells. Low levels of normalized T-cell clonal expansion were also seen in some patients who did not respond. At doses from 0.1 to 3.0 mg/kg, clonal expansion was seen in both CD4+ and CD8+ blood T cells between baseline and week 6.

The trial excluded patients who had a history of autoimmune disease or who were on systemic immunosuppression. Peripheral blood for TCR sequencing was drawn from every dose cohort at baseline, at cycle 4 day 1 and at cycle 7 day 1. Samples were obtained from an open-label, multicenter, first-in-human phase I dose-escalation trial of ivuxolimab. Adults with locally advanced or metastatic head and neck squamous cell, hepatocellular, melanoma or renal cell carcinoma were enrolled in the trial. CD4+ and CD8+ T cells were sorted separately from peripheral blood before TCR sequencing. Sample: CD4+ or CD8+ T cells sorted from blood, taken in a trial of the OX40 agonist ivuxolimab. The source of this sequence is an adult with an advanced solid tumor such as melanoma, head and neck, liver or kidney cancer.

The CDR3 corresponds to CASSLSLNTEAFF. The bases are TGTGCCAGCAGCTTAAGTCTGAACACTGAAGCTTTCTTT. The rearranged segments are TRBV7-2 and TRBJ1-1; confidence is insufficient to name the D gene. Including cysteine and phenylalanine, the CDR3 has 13 amino acids. Only the CDR3 DNA stays, 39 bases, in frame from base 1. A distance of 4 bases separates the germline ends of V and J, which lose 2 bases and 0 bases respectively. The germline V gene specifies SGHTA as CDR1 and FQGNSA as CDR2.